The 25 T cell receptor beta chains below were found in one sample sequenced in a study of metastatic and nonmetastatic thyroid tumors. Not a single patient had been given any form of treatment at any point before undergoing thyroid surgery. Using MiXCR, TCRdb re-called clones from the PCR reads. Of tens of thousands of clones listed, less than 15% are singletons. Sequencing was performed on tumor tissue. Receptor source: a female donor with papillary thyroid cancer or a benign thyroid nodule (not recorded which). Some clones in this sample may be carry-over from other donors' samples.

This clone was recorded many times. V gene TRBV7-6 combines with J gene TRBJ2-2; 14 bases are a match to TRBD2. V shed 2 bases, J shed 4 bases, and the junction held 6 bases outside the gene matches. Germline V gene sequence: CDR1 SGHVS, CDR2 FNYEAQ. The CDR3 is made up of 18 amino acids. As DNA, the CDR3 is TGTGCCAGCAGCTTACGACTAGCGGGGGGGCAGGGCACCGGGGAGCTGTTTTTT. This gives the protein CASSLRLAGGQGTGELFF. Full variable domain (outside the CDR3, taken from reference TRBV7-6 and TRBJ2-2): GAGVSQSPRYKVTKRGQDVALRCDPISGHVSLYWYRQALGQGPEFLTYFNYEAQQDKSGLPNDRFSAERPEGSISTLTIQRTEQRDSAMYRCASSLRLAGGQGTGELFFGEGSRLTVL.

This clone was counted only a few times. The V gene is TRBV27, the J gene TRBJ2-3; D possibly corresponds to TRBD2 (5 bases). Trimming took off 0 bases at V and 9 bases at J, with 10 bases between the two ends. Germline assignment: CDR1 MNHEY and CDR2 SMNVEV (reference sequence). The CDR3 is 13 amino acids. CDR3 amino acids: CASSLSREDTQYF. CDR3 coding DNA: TGTGCCAGCAGTTTATCGAGGGAAGACACGCAGTATTTT.

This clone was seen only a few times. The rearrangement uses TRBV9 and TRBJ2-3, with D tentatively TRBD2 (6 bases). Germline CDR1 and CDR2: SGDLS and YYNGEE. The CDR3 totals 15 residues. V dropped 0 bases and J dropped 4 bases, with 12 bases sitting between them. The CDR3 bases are TGTGCCAGCAGCGTAGAGGGAGGATTCGCAGATACGCAGTATTTT. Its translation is CASSVEGGFADTQYF.

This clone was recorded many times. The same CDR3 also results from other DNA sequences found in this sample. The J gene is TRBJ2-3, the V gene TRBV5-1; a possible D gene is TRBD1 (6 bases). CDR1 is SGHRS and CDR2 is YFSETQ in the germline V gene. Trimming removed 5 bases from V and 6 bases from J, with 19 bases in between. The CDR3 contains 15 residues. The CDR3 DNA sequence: TGCGCCAGCAGGGGACACGGCAACACGGGGGATACGCAGTATTTT. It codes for CASRGHGNTGDTQYF. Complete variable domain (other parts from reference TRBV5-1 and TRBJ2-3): KAGVTQTPRYLIKTRGQQVTLSCSPISGHRSVSWYQQTPGQGLQFLFEYFSETQRNKGNFPGRFSGRQFSNSRSEMNVSTLELGDSALYLCASRGHGNTGDTQYFGPGTRLTVL.

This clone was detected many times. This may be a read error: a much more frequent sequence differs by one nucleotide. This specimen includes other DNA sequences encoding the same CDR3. CDR3 coding DNA: TGTGCCAGTAGTATTCTCGGCAGGGGCGACGAGCAGTATTTC. Encoded protein: CASSILGRGDEQYF. J is TRBJ2-7 and V is TRBV19, with a possible D match to TRBD1 (6 bases). The V gene's germline CDR1 is LNHDA and CDR2 SQIVND (reference sequence). This CDR3 region has 14 residues.

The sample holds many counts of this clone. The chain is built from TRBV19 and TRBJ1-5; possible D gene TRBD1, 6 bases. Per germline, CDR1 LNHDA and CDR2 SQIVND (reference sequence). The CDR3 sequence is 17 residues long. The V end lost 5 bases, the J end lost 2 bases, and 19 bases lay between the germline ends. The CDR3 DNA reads TGTGCCAGTAGTTCAAACAGGGCTATTAACGGCAATCAGCCCCAGCATTTT. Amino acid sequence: CASSSNRAINGNQPQHF.

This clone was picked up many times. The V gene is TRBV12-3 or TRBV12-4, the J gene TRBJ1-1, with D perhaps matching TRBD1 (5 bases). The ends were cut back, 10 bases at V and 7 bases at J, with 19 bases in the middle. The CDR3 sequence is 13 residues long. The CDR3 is CATSKGTVGEAFF. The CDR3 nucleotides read TGTGCCACTTCAAAAGGGACTGTGGGTGAAGCTTTCTTT.

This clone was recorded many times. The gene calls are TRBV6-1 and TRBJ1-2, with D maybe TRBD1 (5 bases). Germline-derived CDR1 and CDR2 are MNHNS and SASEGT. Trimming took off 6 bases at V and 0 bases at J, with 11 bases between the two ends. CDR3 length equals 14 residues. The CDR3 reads CASRETVSNYGYTF. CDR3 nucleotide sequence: TGTGCCAGCAGGGAGACAGTGTCTAACTATGGCTACACCTTC.

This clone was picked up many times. The CDR3 bases are TGTGCCAGCACCGCCCCCCCAGGGGGCGCCGAGCAGTACTTC. Encoded protein: CASTAPPGGAEQYF. J is TRBJ2-7 and V is TRBV2; 8 positions match TRBD1. With 7 bases clipped from V and 6 bases from J, the junction kept 11 bases outside the gene matches. The CDR3 is made up of 14 amino acids. Germline CDR1 SNHLY, CDR2 FYNNEI.

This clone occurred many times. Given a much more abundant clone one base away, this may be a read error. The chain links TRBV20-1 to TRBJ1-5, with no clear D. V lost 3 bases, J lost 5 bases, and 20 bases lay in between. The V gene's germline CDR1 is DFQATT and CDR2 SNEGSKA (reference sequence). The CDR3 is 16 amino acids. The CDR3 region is CSASSFAGIGDQPQHF. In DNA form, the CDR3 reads TGCAGTGCTAGTTCGTTCGCGGGGATCGGCGATCAGCCCCAGCATTTT.

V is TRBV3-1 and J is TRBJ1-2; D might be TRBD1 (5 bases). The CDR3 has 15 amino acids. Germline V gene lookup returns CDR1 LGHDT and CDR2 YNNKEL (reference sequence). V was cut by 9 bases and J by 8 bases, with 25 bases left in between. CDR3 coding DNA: TGTGCCAGTAGCGACACAAGGGGCCCACTTAAGGGCTACACCTTC. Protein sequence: CASSDTRGPLKGYTF.

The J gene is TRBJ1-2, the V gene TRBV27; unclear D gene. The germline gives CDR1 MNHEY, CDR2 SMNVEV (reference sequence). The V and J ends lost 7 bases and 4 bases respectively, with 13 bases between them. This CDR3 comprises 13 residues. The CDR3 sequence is CASIVGISYGYTF. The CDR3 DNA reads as TGTGCCAGCATTGTAGGGATTAGCTATGGCTACACCTTC.

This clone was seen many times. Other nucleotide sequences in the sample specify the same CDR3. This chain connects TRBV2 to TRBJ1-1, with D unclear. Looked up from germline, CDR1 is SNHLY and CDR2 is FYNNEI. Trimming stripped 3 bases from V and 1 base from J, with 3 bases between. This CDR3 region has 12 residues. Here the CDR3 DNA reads TGTGCCAGCAGTGAGGGGAACACTGAAGCTTTCTTT. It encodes CASSEGNTEAFF. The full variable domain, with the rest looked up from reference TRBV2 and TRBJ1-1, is EPEVTQTPSHQVTQMGQEVILRCVPISNHLYFYWYRQILGQKVEFLVSFYNNEISEKSEIFDDQFSVERPDGSNFTLKIRSTKLEDSAMYFCASSEGNTEAFFGQGTRLTVV.

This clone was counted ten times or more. CDR3 in amino acids: CASRDSGANVLTF. In nucleotides, the CDR3 is TGTGCCAGCAGGGACTCTGGGGCCAACGTCCTGACTTTC. The V call is TRBV6-1, the J call TRBJ2-6, with D uncertain. Trimming stripped 6 bases from V and 0 bases from J, with 3 bases between. This CDR3 has 13 residues. Germline CDR1 MNHNS, CDR2 SASEGT.

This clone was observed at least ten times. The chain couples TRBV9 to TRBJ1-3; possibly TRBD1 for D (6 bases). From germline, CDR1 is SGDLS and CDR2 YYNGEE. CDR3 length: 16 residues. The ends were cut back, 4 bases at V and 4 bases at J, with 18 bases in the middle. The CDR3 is CASSRGGRGVGNTIYF. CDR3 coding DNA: TGTGCCAGCAGCAGGGGGGGCAGGGGTGTAGGAAACACCATATATTTT.

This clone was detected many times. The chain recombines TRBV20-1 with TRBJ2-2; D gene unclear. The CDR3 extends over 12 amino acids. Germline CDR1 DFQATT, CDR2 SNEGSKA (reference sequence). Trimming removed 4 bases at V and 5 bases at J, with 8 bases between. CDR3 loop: CSAIPRTGELFF. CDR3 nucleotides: TGCAGTGCTATACCTAGGACCGGGGAGCTGTTTTTT.

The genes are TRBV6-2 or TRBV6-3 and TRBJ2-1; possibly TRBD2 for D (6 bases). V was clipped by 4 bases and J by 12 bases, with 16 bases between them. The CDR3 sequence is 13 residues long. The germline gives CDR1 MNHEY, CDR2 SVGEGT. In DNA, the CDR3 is TGTGCCAGCAGTTCCACAAGACTAGGTCCGCAGTTCTTC. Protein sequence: CASSSTRLGPQFF.

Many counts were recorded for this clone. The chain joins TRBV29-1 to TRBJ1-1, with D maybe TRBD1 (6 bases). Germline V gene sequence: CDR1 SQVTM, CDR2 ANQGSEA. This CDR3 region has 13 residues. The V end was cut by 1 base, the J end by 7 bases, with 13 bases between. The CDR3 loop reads CSVEGMGGGEAFF. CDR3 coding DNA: TGCAGCGTTGAAGGTATGGGGGGCGGTGAAGCTTTCTTT.

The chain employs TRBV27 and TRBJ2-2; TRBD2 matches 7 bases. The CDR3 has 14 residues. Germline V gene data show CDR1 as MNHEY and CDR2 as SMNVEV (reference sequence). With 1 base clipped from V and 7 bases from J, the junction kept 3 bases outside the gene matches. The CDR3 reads CASSLFGEGGELFF. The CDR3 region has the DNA TGTGCCAGCAGTTTATTCGGGGAGGGCGGGGAGCTGTTTTTT.

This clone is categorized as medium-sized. The CDR3 region has the DNA TGCGCCAGCAGCTTAGAGGCGGGAGGGACCTACGAGCAGTACTTC. Encoded protein: CASSLEAGGTYEQYF. The rearrangement links TRBV5-1 to TRBJ2-7, with 9 bases identical to TRBD2. This CDR3 spans 15 amino acids. The germline V gene encodes CDR1 SGHRS and CDR2 YFSETQ. After removal of 2 bases from V and 2 bases from J, the junction contained 5 bases not matched to a gene. The full variable domain, in which reference TRBV5-1 and TRBJ2-7 provide the parts outside the CDR3, is KAGVTQTPRYLIKTRGQQVTLSCSPISGHRSVSWYQQTPGQGLQFLFEYFSETQRNKGNFPGRFSGRQFSNSRSEMNVSTLELGDSALYLCASSLEAGGTYEQYFGPGTRLTVT.

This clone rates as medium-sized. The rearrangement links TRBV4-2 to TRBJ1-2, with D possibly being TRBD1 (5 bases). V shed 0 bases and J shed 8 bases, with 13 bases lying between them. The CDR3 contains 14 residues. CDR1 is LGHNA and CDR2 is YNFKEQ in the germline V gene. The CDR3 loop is CASSQDMGTPGYTF. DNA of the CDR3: TGTGCCAGCAGCCAAGATATGGGGACCCCCGGCTACACCTTC.

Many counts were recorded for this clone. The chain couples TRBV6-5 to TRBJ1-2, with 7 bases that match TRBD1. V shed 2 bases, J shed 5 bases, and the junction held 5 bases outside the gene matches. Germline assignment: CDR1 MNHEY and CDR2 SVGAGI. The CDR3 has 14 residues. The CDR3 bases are TGTGCCAGCAGTTACCGGGACAGAATTTATGGCTACACCTTC. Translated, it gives CASSYRDRIYGYTF.

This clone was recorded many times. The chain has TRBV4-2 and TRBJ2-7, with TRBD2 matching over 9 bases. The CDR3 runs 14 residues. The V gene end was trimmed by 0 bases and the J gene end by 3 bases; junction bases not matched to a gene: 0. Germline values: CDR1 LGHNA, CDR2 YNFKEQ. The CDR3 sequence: CASSQEAGGYEQYF. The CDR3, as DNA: TGTGCCAGCAGCCAAGAAGCGGGAGGCTACGAGCAGTACTTC.

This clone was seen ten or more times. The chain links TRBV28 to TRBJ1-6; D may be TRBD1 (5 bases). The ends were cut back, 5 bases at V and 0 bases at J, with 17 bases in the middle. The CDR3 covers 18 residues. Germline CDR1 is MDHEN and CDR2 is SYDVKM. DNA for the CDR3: TGTGCCAGCAGTCCCGCTCCTGGGGCGAGCTCCTATAATTCACCCCTCCACTTT. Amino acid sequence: CASSPAPGASSYNSPLHF.

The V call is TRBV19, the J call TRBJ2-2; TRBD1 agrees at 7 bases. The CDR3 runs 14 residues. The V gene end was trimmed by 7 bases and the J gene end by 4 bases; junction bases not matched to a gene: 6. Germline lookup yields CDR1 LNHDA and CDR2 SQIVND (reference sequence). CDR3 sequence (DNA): TGTGCCAGTATGGGGACAGCGTGCACCGGGGAGCTGTTTTTT. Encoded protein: CASMGTACTGELFF.